The 32 T cell receptor beta chains below all came from one sample that was sequenced in a study of T cell repertoires in cytomegalovirus infection. MiXCR was run by TCRdb on the reads, yielding one entry per CDR3 protein. The sample lists 200,000 to 250,000 distinct CDR3 sequences; 22% were seen once. Sequenced sample: CD8+ T cells from PBMCs. These receptors were obtained from a human donor in good health (CMV status not recorded). Some clones in this sample may be carry-over from other donors' samples.

The rearrangement links TRBV7-2 to TRBJ2-2; 10 nucleotides match TRBD2. CDR1 and CDR2 from the germline V gene are SGHTA and FQGNSA. The CDR3 is made up of 18 amino acids. The ends lost 2 bases at V and 0 bases at J; junction bases unmatched: 6. The CDR3 nucleotides are TGTGCCAGCAGCTTATTACTAGCGGGGTCCGCGAACACCGGGGAGCTGTTTTTT. Amino acids: CASSLLLAGSANTGELFF.

The chain joins TRBV5-5 to TRBJ1-5; no clear D gene. This CDR3 spans 14 amino acids. The V gene lost 1 base and the J gene lost 1 base, with 6 bases spanning the gap. CDR1 and CDR2 from the germline V gene are SGHKS and YYEKEE (reference sequence). This CDR3 is CASSLFQSNQPQHF. CDR3 nucleotide sequence: TGTGCCAGCAGCTTGTTCCAGAGCAATCAGCCCCAGCATTTT.

This clonotype was picked up a small number of times. The J gene is TRBJ2-2, the V gene TRBV4-1; D is possibly TRBD2 (5 bases). The CDR3 spans 14 residues. The V gene's germline CDR1 is MGHRA and CDR2 YSYEKL. Trimming pared 3 bases from V and 6 bases from J, leaving 11 bases between. In DNA form, the CDR3 reads TGCGCCAGCAGCCATTCCACTAGTGCCGGGGAGCTGTTTTTT. Protein: CASSHSTSAGELFF.

In this sample, this clonotype turned up many times. In nucleotides, the CDR3 is TGTGCCAGCAGCTTAGTGGTCGGGGCAGTCATTCCGGGATTTTACAATGAGCAGTTCTTC. This gives the protein CASSLVVGAVIPGFYNEQFF. The chain couples TRBV7-8 to TRBJ2-1, with D perhaps TRBD1 or TRBD2 (5 bases each). The CDR3 runs 20 residues. V was trimmed by 1 base and J by 4 bases, leaving 26 bases between them. CDR1 is SGHVS, CDR2 FQNEAQ, per germline.

Only a few counts were recorded for this clonotype. CDR3 loop: CAISDPGLAGTSYEQYF. The CDR3 DNA follows: TGTGCCATCAGTGACCCCGGACTAGCGGGGACCTCCTACGAGCAGTACTTC. V usage is TRBV10-3 and J usage is TRBJ2-7; 12 positions match TRBD2. V trimming: 3 bases; J trimming: 0 bases; junction bases outside the gene matches: 6. The CDR3 has 17 amino acids. Germline V gene sequence: CDR1 ENHRY, CDR2 SYGVKD.

This clonotype was detected a few times. CDR3 DNA: TGTGCCAGCAGCTTAGGCGCCTGGGGCGGCTATGGCTACACCTTC. It translates to CASSLGAWGGYGYTF. The chain recombines TRBV7-2 with TRBJ1-2; a possible D gene is TRBD1 (5 bases). The CDR3 loop spans 15 amino acids. V was pared by 1 base and J by 4 bases, with 13 bases between. Germline V lookup: CDR1 SGHTA, CDR2 FQGNSA.

This clonotype was observed many times. The V gene is TRBV12-3 or TRBV12-4, the J gene TRBJ1-5; D is undetermined. CDR3 length: 12 residues. The V end was cut by 6 bases, the J end by 6 bases, with 9 bases between. The chain's CDR3 is CASRYAGQPQHF. CDR3 in DNA: TGTGCCAGCAGATATGCCGGTCAGCCCCAGCATTTT.

The chain combines TRBV12-3 or TRBV12-4 with TRBJ2-3, with D perhaps matching TRBD2 (6 bases). This CDR3 region has 15 residues. The ends were cut back, 6 bases at V and 0 bases at J, with 13 bases in the middle. CDR3 protein: CASSPGGFSTDTQYF. The CDR3 nucleotides read TGTGCCAGCAGCCCAGGAGGGTTTAGCACAGATACGCAGTATTTT.

This clonotype was picked up many times. This chain connects TRBV27 to TRBJ2-1; D gene ambiguous. Germline V gives CDR1 MNHEY, CDR2 SMNVEV (reference sequence). The CDR3 length is 16 residues. The V and J ends lost 4 bases and 0 bases respectively, with 13 bases between them. CDR3 in amino acids: CASSSLQLFSYNEQFF. CDR3 DNA sequence: TGTGCCAGCAGTTCCTTACAGCTCTTCTCCTACAATGAGCAGTTCTTC.

CDR3 DNA: TGCGCCAGCAGCACCCTCGGGCTAGATGAAAAACTGTTTTTT. Its translation: CASSTLGLDEKLFF. The V gene is TRBV4-1, the J gene TRBJ1-4; no clear D gene. CDR1 MGHRA and CDR2 YSYEKL come from the germline V gene. V was shortened by 5 bases and J by 6 bases, with 13 bases between the two germline ends. CDR3 size: 14 residues.

This clonotype was picked up a small number of times. The chain has TRBV28 and TRBJ2-3; no clear D. CDR3 length equals 14 residues. The germline gives CDR1 MDHEN, CDR2 SYDVKM. V lost 5 bases, J lost 0 bases, and 9 bases lay in between. CDR3 bases: TGTGCCAGCAGTCCAATGGGAAGCACAGATACGCAGTATTTT. Protein sequence: CASSPMGSTDTQYF.

J is TRBJ1-2 and V is TRBV10-3; D unresolved. Deletions cut 4 bases from V and 8 bases from J, with 14 bases between. In germline, CDR1 is ENHRY, CDR2 SYGVKD. The CDR3 is 13 amino acids. The CDR3 DNA reads TGTGCCATCAGTGCCGCGGGCCAAAGAGGCTACACCTTC. Amino acids: CAISAAGQRGYTF.

The rearrangement uses TRBV20-1 and TRBJ2-1, with TRBD1 identical over 8 bases. Germline CDR1 and CDR2: DFQATT and SNEGSKA (reference sequence). This CDR3 is built from 12 residues. V was clipped by 8 bases and J by 8 bases; unmatched bases: 8. The CDR3 nucleotides are TGCAGTTGCACAGGGGGAAGTGATGAGCAGTTCTTC. This sequence encodes CSCTGGSDEQFF.

This clonotype was recorded a few times. The chain carries TRBV20-1 and TRBJ2-7; 7 bases are shared with TRBD2. The CDR3 is made up of 16 amino acids. Germline-derived CDR1 and CDR2 are DFQATT and SNEGSKA (reference sequence). J lost 2 bases, V lost 7 bases, and 17 bases had no gene match. CDR3 coding DNA: TGCAGTGTCCCGACCGTCCCAGCGGGGAGGGCCTACGAGCAGTACTTC. This sequence encodes CSVPTVPAGRAYEQYF.

This sequence joins TRBV5-6 and TRBJ2-5; D is unclear. The V gene lost 6 bases and the J gene lost 2 bases, with 11 bases spanning the gap. CDR1 and CDR2 from the germline V gene are SGHDT and YYEEEE. CDR3 length equals 13 residues. The CDR3 region is CASTWEFQETQYF. The CDR3 nucleotides read TGTGCCAGCACTTGGGAATTTCAAGAGACCCAGTACTTC. Full variable domain (outside the CDR3, taken from reference TRBV5-6 and TRBJ2-5): DAGVTQSPTHLIKTRGQQVTLRCSPKSGHDTVSWYQQALGQGPQFIFQYYEEEERQRGNFPDRFSGHQFPNYSSELNVNALLLGDSALYLCASTWEFQETQYFGPGTRLLVL.

The V call is TRBV2, the J call TRBJ1-5; 8 bases align to TRBD1. The CDR3 sequence is 14 residues long. Germline V CDR1 and CDR2: SNHLY, FYNNEI. After removal of 1 base from V and 5 bases from J, the junction contained 1 base not matched to a gene. CDR3 DNA: TGTGCCAGCAGTGAAGTGGACAGGGATCAGCCCCAGCATTTT. Its protein is CASSEVDRDQPQHF.

This CDR3 reads CASNNRDSQHLDEQFF. The CDR3 DNA reads TGTGCCAGCAACAATCGGGACAGCCAACACCTCGATGAGCAGTTCTTC. The chain carries TRBV12-3 or TRBV12-4 and TRBJ2-1; the match to TRBD1 covers 7 bases. The CDR3 has 16 residues. J lost 8 bases, V lost 7 bases, and 17 bases had no gene match.

This clonotype was detected a few times. This rearrangement joins TRBV7-9 to TRBJ1-1, with D perhaps matching TRBD1 (5 bases). The V and J ends lost 5 bases and 5 bases respectively, with 18 bases between them. CDR1 is SEHNR and CDR2 is FQNEAQ in the germline V gene (reference sequence). The CDR3 covers 15 residues. This chain's CDR3 is CASSPGWGDQTEAFF. DNA of the CDR3: TGTGCCAGCAGCCCGGGGTGGGGGGATCAAACTGAAGCTTTCTTT.

This clonotype was detected only a few times. The V and J genes are TRBV4-1 and TRBJ2-2; 9 bases are shared with TRBD2. CDR1 and CDR2 from the germline V gene are MGHRA and YSYEKL. CDR3 length equals 15 residues. The trim removed 3 bases at V and 6 bases at J, leaving 5 bases unmatched. CDR3 amino acids: CASSHPGLAPGELFF. For the CDR3, the DNA is TGCGCCAGCAGCCATCCCGGACTAGCGCCCGGGGAGCTGTTTTTT.

This clonotype was seen a handful of times. The chain carries TRBV5-4 and TRBJ2-3, with 10 bases that match TRBD2. The junction had 4 bases not matched to a gene; V was cut back by 2 bases and J by 4 bases. CDR3 length: 15 residues. Germline CDR1 is SGHNT and CDR2 is YYREEE (reference sequence). The DNA of the CDR3 is TGTGCCAGCAGCTTCAGCGGGGGGGCCCCAGATACGCAGTATTTT. This encodes CASSFSGGAPDTQYF.

This clonotype was observed at least ten times. The J gene is TRBJ2-3, the V gene TRBV7-8; TRBD2 aligns across 7 bases. This CDR3 spans 15 amino acids. After removal of 1 base from V and 4 bases from J, the junction contained 5 bases not matched to a gene. Germline V CDR1 and CDR2: SGHVS, FQNEAQ. The CDR3 region is CASSLGGTTPDTQYF. CDR3 bases: TGTGCCAGCAGCTTAGGCGGGACTACCCCAGATACGCAGTATTTT. Based on the CDR3 plus reference TRBV7-8 and TRBJ2-3, the full variable domain is GAGVSQSPRYKVAKRGQDVALRCDPISGHVSLFWYQQALGQGPEFLTYFQNEAQLDKSGLPSDRFFAERPEGSVSTLKIQRTQQEDSAVYLCASSLGGTTPDTQYFGPGTRLTVL.

The V call is TRBV5-4, the J call TRBJ2-1; D is ambiguous. The CDR3 contains 14 residues. Trimming stripped 1 base from V and 8 bases from J, with 13 bases between. CDR1 is SGHNT, CDR2 YYREEE, per germline (reference sequence). CDR3 protein: CASSLLAAWDEQFF. The CDR3 bases are TGTGCCAGCAGCTTGTTGGCCGCCTGGGATGAGCAGTTCTTC.

This clonotype has ten or more counts. The chain combines TRBV28 with TRBJ2-3; 7 bases line up with TRBD2. This CDR3 comprises 15 residues. Germline assignment: CDR1 MDHEN and CDR2 SYDVKM. The junction had 14 bases not matched to a gene; V was cut back by 8 bases and J by 6 bases. The CDR3 spells CASRGRDYPPDTQYF. The CDR3 DNA reads TGTGCCAGCCGTGGCCGGGACTACCCCCCGGATACGCAGTATTTT.

This clonotype was seen just once. This CDR3 is CASSIGTTEDRPQYF. The CDR3 nucleotides read TGTGCCAGTAGTATAGGGACGACAGAAGATAGACCGCAGTATTTT. V is TRBV19 and J is TRBJ2-3; D is possibly TRBD1 (5 bases). V was clipped by 1 base and J by 10 bases, with 18 bases between them. CDR1 and CDR2 from the germline V gene are LNHDA and SQIVND (reference sequence). This CDR3 contains 15 residues.

In its sample, this clonotype was seen many times. V and J are TRBV7-9 and TRBJ1-1; maybe TRBD1 (5 bases). There are 11 residues in the CDR3. V lost 6 bases to trimming and J lost 6 bases, with 8 bases between them. Per germline, CDR1 SEHNR and CDR2 FQNEAQ (reference sequence). The CDR3 loop reads CASRQDAEAFF. The CDR3 nucleotides are TGTGCCAGCAGACAGGACGCTGAAGCTTTCTTT.

This clonotype turned up a few times. The chain joins TRBV4-1 to TRBJ1-2; D perhaps matches TRBD1 (6 bases). Trimming shortened V by 0 bases and J by 4 bases, and 9 bases separated the two germline ends. The CDR3 extends over 14 amino acids. The V gene's germline CDR1 is MGHRA and CDR2 YSYEKL. The CDR3 loop reads CASSQEFRGYGYTF. The CDR3 coding sequence is TGCGCCAGCAGCCAAGAGTTCAGGGGCTATGGCTACACCTTC.

This chain links TRBV5-4 with TRBJ2-5; no clear D. The CDR3 is 13 amino acids. The ends were cut back, 2 bases at V and 5 bases at J, with 10 bases in the middle. Germline V gene lookup returns CDR1 SGHNT and CDR2 YYREEE (reference sequence). CDR3 loop: CASSLRGSETQYF. CDR3 DNA sequence: TGTGCCAGCAGCTTAAGAGGATCGGAGACCCAGTACTTC.

This clonotype was seen at least ten times. The CDR3 protein is CASSLSRGTASSYEQYF. The CDR3 DNA follows: TGTGCCAGCAGCTTGAGTAGGGGGACGGCCAGCTCCTACGAGCAGTACTTC. The V call is TRBV7-8, the J call TRBJ2-7; tentative D call: TRBD1 (6 bases). Germline V lookup: CDR1 SGHVS, CDR2 FQNEAQ. V was cut by 3 bases and J by 0 bases, with 18 bases left in between. This CDR3 has 17 amino acids.

Remarks on this clonotype: Sequence at one end of the junction differs from germline and may be a read error. The genes are TRBV20-1 and TRBJ2-1, with 12 bases matching TRBD2. The CDR3 consists of 17 residues. Germline lookup yields CDR1 DFQATT and CDR2 SNEGSKA (reference sequence). In nucleotides, the CDR3 is TGCAGTGCTAGTGACCCGACAACTAGCGGGGGGCGGAATGAGCGGTTCTTC. This gives the protein CSASDPTTSGGRNERFF.

This clonotype has just a few counts. V gene TRBV3-1 combines with J gene TRBJ2-7; 7 bases are shared with TRBD1. CDR3 size: 17 residues. CDR1 LGHDT and CDR2 YNNKEL come from the germline V gene (reference sequence). V shed 0 bases, J shed 5 bases, and the junction held 13 bases outside the gene matches. CDR3 nucleotide sequence: TGTGCCAGCAGCCAAGATATCCAGCTCAGGGGGTTGGACGAGCAGTACTTC. This codes for CASSQDIQLRGLDEQYF.

This clonotype turned up a few times. The chain links TRBV14 to TRBJ1-2; D unresolved. V lost 3 bases, J lost 0 bases, and 8 bases lay in between. The CDR3 sequence is 14 residues long. Germline-derived CDR1 and CDR2 are SGHDN and FVKESK. The CDR3 reads CASSQGGTNYGYTF. Here the CDR3 DNA reads TGTGCCAGCAGCCAGGGTGGTACTAACTATGGCTACACCTTC.

The sample holds a few counts of this clonotype. The chain has TRBV9 and TRBJ2-5; 14 bases agree with TRBD2. CDR3 length equals 18 residues. Germline CDR1 reads SGDLS; CDR2 reads YYNGEE. The junction had 9 bases not matched to a gene; V was cut back by 2 bases and J by 3 bases. Written as DNA, the CDR3 is TGTGCCAGCAGCGTGAATCCGGGACTAGCGGGGGTAGAAGAGACCCAGTACTTC. Translated: CASSVNPGLAGVEETQYF.